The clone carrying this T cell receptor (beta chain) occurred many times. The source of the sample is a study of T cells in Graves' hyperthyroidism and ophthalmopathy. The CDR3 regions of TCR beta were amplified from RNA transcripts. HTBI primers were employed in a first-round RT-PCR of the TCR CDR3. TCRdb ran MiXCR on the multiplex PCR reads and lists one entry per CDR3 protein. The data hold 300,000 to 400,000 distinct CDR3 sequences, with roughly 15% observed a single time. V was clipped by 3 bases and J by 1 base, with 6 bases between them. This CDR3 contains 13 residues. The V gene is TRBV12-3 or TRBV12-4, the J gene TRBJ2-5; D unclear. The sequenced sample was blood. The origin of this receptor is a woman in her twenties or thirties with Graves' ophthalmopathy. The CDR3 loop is CASSFESQETQYF. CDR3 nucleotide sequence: TGTGCCAGCAGTTTCGAATCCCAAGAGACCCAGTACTTC.